One and the same sample provided the 19 T cell receptor beta chains below, sequenced in a study of blood T cell repertoires in COVID-19. TCRdb's table, derived via immunoSEQ multiplex PCR, lists solely in-frame clones and lacks some. The data hold approximately 290,000 clones, with almost 90% observed a single time. The specimen sequenced was PBMCs or T cells enriched from blood (not recorded which). Receptor source: a woman younger than 35 with acute COVID-19.

This clone came up a few times. The chain links TRBV10-3 to TRBJ1-2; 12 bases align to TRBD1. V trimming: 6 bases; J trimming: 2 bases; junction bases outside the gene matches: 4. This CDR3 is 15 amino acids long. Germline CDR1 is ENHRY and CDR2 is SYGVKD. Written as DNA, the CDR3 is TGTGCCATCAGACGGGACAGGGGGCTAAACTATGGCTACACCTTC. Its protein is CAIRRDRGLNYGYTF.

The CDR3 nucleotides read TGTGCCTGGAGCGGGAGGCCGGCCTACGAGCAGTACTTC. This translates into CAWSGRPAYEQYF. This chain joins TRBV30 and TRBJ2-7; 7 bases match TRBD2. This CDR3 spans 13 amino acids. CDR1 and CDR2 (germline): GTSNPN, SVGIG (reference sequence). V shed 3 bases, J shed 2 bases, and the junction held 4 bases outside the gene matches.

The CDR3 bases are TGTGCCAGCAGTCCACTAGAGACAGGGGGTCAGCCCCAGCATTTT. Translated: CASSPLETGGQPQHF. The chain is built from TRBV28 and TRBJ1-5, with TRBD1 matching 9 bases. This CDR3 spans 15 amino acids. The germline V gene has CDR1 MDHEN and CDR2 SYDVKM. V was pared by 5 bases and J by 6 bases, with 8 bases of the junction left unmatched.

The chain recombines TRBV4-2 with TRBJ2-7, with a weak D call TRBD2 (6 bases). This CDR3 comprises 15 residues. The germline V gene has CDR1 LGHNA and CDR2 YNFKEQ. V was cut by 0 bases and J by 2 bases, with 11 bases left in between. CDR3 sequence reads: CASSQDPGETYEQYF. CDR3 coding DNA: TGTGCCAGCAGCCAAGATCCGGGGGAAACCTACGAGCAGTACTTC.

The chain employs TRBV7-9 and TRBJ1-2; tentatively, D is TRBD1 (6 bases). The CDR3 consists of 13 residues. Germline V CDR1 and CDR2: SEHNR, FQNEAQ (reference sequence). V was cut by 2 bases and J by 6 bases, with 10 bases left in between. The DNA of the CDR3 is TGTGCCAGCAGCTTATTTCCAGGGGATGGCTACACCTTC. Amino acid sequence: CASSLFPGDGYTF.

The genes are TRBV10-3 and TRBJ2-5; tentative D call: TRBD2 (5 bases). CDR1 is ENHRY and CDR2 is SYGVKD in the germline V gene. This CDR3 is built from 16 residues. V gave up 6 bases and J gave up 5 bases, with 22 bases separating them. CDR3 nucleotide sequence: TGTGCCATCAGCAGTTTACCGGGCCCGCGGGCGGAGACCCAGTACTTC. Translated: CAISSLPGPRAETQYF.

This chain links TRBV24-1 with TRBJ2-7; 7 bases are a match to TRBD2. V was pared by 6 bases and J by 4 bases, with 11 bases of the junction left unmatched. The CDR3 has 15 amino acids. CDR1 and CDR2 (germline): KGHDR, SFDVKD. The CDR3 region is CATSPLGRAGYEQYF. The CDR3, as DNA: TGTGCCACCAGTCCTCTAGGGAGGGCCGGGTACGAGCAGTACTTC.

The genes are TRBV10-3 and TRBJ1-2; D remains unclear. V was pared by 4 bases and J by 4 bases, with 13 bases between. Looked up from germline, CDR1 is ENHRY and CDR2 is SYGVKD. The CDR3 spans 14 residues. This CDR3 is CAISAPGGFYGYTF. The CDR3 DNA reads as TGTGCCATCAGTGCCCCCGGCGGGTTCTATGGCTACACCTTC.

This chain connects TRBV27 to TRBJ1-5; D gene unclear. V was shortened by 2 bases and J by 7 bases, with 9 bases between the two germline ends. From germline, CDR1 is MNHEY and CDR2 SMNVEV (reference sequence). The CDR3 has 13 residues. The CDR3 sequence is CASSLREGQPQHF. The CDR3 DNA is TGTGCCAGCAGTTTACGAGAGGGACAGCCCCAGCATTTT.

V usage is TRBV6-5 and J usage is TRBJ2-7; a weak D match, TRBD1 (6 bases). V shed 9 bases and J shed 6 bases, with 12 bases lying between them. The CDR3 runs to 11 residues. Germline V gene data show CDR1 as MNHEY and CDR2 as SVGAGI. CDR3 sequence reads: CASKRGSEQYF. CDR3 DNA sequence: TGTGCCAGTAAAAGGGGGTCCGAGCAGTACTTC.

This chain links TRBV9 with TRBJ2-5, with TRBD2 matching over 7 bases. Trimming cost V 1 base and J 4 bases; bases outside gene matches: 7. Germline CDR1 and CDR2: SGDLS and YYNGEE. The CDR3 spans 15 residues. The CDR3 sequence: CASSVSLAEPETQYF. CDR3 bases: TGTGCCAGCAGCGTATCCCTAGCGGAGCCAGAGACCCAGTACTTC.

This clone occurred a few times. Written as DNA, the CDR3 is TGTGCCAGCAGCCCCCAGGGGGGCTCCTACGAGCAGTACTTC. Protein product: CASSPQGGSYEQYF. The chain combines TRBV11-3 with TRBJ2-7, with D tentatively TRBD1 (7 bases). V shed 5 bases and J shed 0 bases, with 11 bases lying between them. CDR1 and CDR2 (germline): SGHNT, YENEEA. The CDR3 sequence is 14 residues long.

The chain uses TRBV7-6 and TRBJ2-1; 7 nucleotides align to TRBD2. Germline V gives CDR1 SGHVS, CDR2 FNYEAQ. This CDR3 comprises 13 residues. J lost 3 bases, V lost 5 bases, and 1 base had no gene match. The CDR3 is CASSRDYYNEQFF. As DNA, the CDR3 is TGTGCCAGCAGCCGGGACTACTACAATGAGCAGTTCTTC.

The V gene is TRBV27, the J gene TRBJ1-5, with TRBD1 identical over 9 bases. Germline V gene lookup returns CDR1 MNHEY and CDR2 SMNVEV (reference sequence). Losses at the gene ends were 0 bases for V and 2 bases for J; bases not matched to a gene: 2. This CDR3 contains 16 residues. The CDR3 spells CASSLSGDRGNQPQHF. The CDR3 DNA reads as TGTGCCAGCAGTTTATCTGGGGACAGGGGCAATCAGCCCCAGCATTTT.

The genes are TRBV27 and TRBJ2-7, with 9 bases identical to TRBD1. Germline loops: CDR1 MNHEY, CDR2 SMNVEV (reference sequence). The length of the CDR3 is 13 residues. Trimming cost V 3 bases and J 5 bases; bases outside gene matches: 2. CDR3: CASSFTGGDEQYF. CDR3 nucleotide sequence: TGTGCCAGCAGTTTTACAGGGGGCGACGAGCAGTACTTC.

The chain has TRBV6-2 or TRBV6-3 and TRBJ1-1; no clear D. The CDR3 covers 16 residues. V lost 2 bases and J 0 bases, leaving 13 bases between the germline ends. The germline V gene has CDR1 MNHEY and CDR2 SVGEGT. In DNA, the CDR3 is TGTGCCAGCAGTTACGACACCCAAACCTTGAACACTGAAGCTTTCTTT. It translates to CASSYDTQTLNTEAFF.

This clone has just one count. The CDR3 nucleotides are TGTGCCAGCAGTGAAAGAGAGGGGGTTAACACTGAAGCTTTCTTT. Protein product: CASSEREGVNTEAFF. The chain joins TRBV2 to TRBJ1-1; tentatively, D is TRBD1 (6 bases). There are 15 residues in the CDR3. The germline V and J ends were trimmed by 2 bases and 2 bases, with 12 bases remaining between them. Germline V CDR1 and CDR2: SNHLY, FYNNEI.

This clone has a single count. This sequence joins TRBV5-1 and TRBJ2-1, with a possible D match to TRBD2 (7 bases). Trimming took off 4 bases at V and 1 base at J, with 12 bases between the two ends. The CDR3 spans 15 residues. The germline V gene has CDR1 SGHRS and CDR2 YFSETQ. CDR3: CASSPSGTSYNEQFF. CDR3 nucleotides: TGCGCCAGCAGCCCGAGCGGGACATCCTACAATGAGCAGTTCTTC.

This chain joins TRBV28 and TRBJ1-1, with TRBD1 matching 8 bases. This CDR3 spans 15 amino acids. V dropped 5 bases and J dropped 5; count of bases not matched to a gene: 10. CDR1 is MDHEN, CDR2 SYDVKM, per germline. CDR3 amino acids: CASSRPGTGRTEAFF. CDR3 DNA: TGTGCCAGCAGTCGACCGGGGACAGGTCGTACTGAAGCTTTCTTT. Full variable domain (rest looked up from reference TRBV28 and TRBJ1-1): DVKVTQSSRYLVKRTGEKVFLECVQDMDHENMFWYRQDPGLGLRLIYFSYDVKMKEKGDIPEGYSVSREKKERFSLILESASTNQTSMYLCASSRPGTGRTEAFFGQGTRLTVV.